The 22 T cell receptor beta chains listed next were all sequenced from one sample in a study of T cells after yellow fever vaccination. TCRdb itself ran the 5' RACE reads through MiXCR, one entry per CDR3 protein. The table has about 50,000 distinct CDR3 sequences, approximately 6% seen once. The material was PBMCs, either bulk or a sorted T-cell subset (CD4+, CD8+, memory, or dextramer-sorted; not recorded which), obtained on the day of the yellow fever booster vaccination. The receptors here all came from a man between 18 and 35 years old who received the YFV17D yellow fever vaccine.

The table lists this clonotype with many counts. The genes are TRBV20-1 and TRBJ2-7; 9 bases fit TRBD2. The CDR3 runs 14 residues. The germline CDR1 and CDR2 sequences are DFQATT and SNEGSKA (reference sequence). V gave up 6 bases and J gave up 5 bases; unmatched junction bases: 11. The chain's CDR3 is CSAKAGGGAHEQYV. In nucleotides, the CDR3 is TGCAGTGCCAAAGCGGGGGGAGGGGCCCACGAGCAGTACGTC.

The V gene is TRBV5-4, the J gene TRBJ1-1; D may be TRBD1 (6 bases). CDR3 length: 14 residues. Trimming removed 0 bases from V and 6 bases from J, with 12 bases in between. Germline CDR1 and CDR2: SGHNT and YYREEE (reference sequence). CDR3 in amino acids: CASSLASGGPEAFF. Here the CDR3 DNA reads TGTGCCAGCAGCTTGGCCTCGGGGGGCCCTGAAGCTTTCTTT.

J is TRBJ2-7 and V is TRBV6-2 or TRBV6-3; possibly TRBD1 or TRBD2 for D (5 bases each). V was cut by 0 bases and J by 6 bases, with 21 bases left in between. The CDR3 extends over 17 amino acids. The germline V gene encodes CDR1 MNHEY and CDR2 SVGEGT. CDR3 region: CASSYSDVRDGSLEQYV. The CDR3 nucleotides are TGTGCCAGCAGTTACTCGGACGTACGGGACGGCTCCCTCGAGCAGTACGTC.

This clonotype was picked up many times. The CDR3 DNA sequence: TGTGCCAGCGCCGGGACAGACAATCAGCCCCAGCATTTT. Translating it yields CASAGTDNQPQHF. This chain links TRBV27 with TRBJ1-5, with 7 bases that match TRBD1. Germline V CDR1 and CDR2: MNHEY, SMNVEV (reference sequence). The J segment lost 3 bases and the V segment lost 8 bases, leaving 4 bases of the junction unmatched. The length of the CDR3 is 13 residues.

V usage is TRBV15 and J usage is TRBJ1-3; D unclear. V lost 3 bases, J lost 0 bases, and 15 bases lay in between. CDR3 length equals 17 residues. Per the germline V gene, CDR1 is LNHNV and CDR2 is YYDKDF (reference sequence). The CDR3 DNA reads as TGTGCCACCAGCAGCCCCCCCCCACGGAGCTCTGGAAACACCATATATTTT. Translation: CATSSPPPRSSGNTIYF. Variable domain in full (rest from reference TRBV15 and TRBJ1-3): DAMVIQNPRYQVTQFGKPVTLSCSQTLNHNVMYWYQQKSSQAPKLLFHYYDKDFNNEADTPDNFQSRRPNTSFCFLDIRSPGLGDTAMYLCATSSPPPRSSGNTIYFGEGSWLTVV.

The chain links TRBV4-2 to TRBJ2-3, with 8 bases aligning to TRBD1. There are 15 residues in the CDR3. J was trimmed by 4 bases and V by 2 bases; bases with no gene match: 5. Germline loops: CDR1 LGHNA, CDR2 YNFKEQ. The CDR3 nucleotides are TGTGCCAGCAGCCAAATACAGGGGGTATCAGATACGCAGTATTTT. Protein product: CASSQIQGVSDTQYF.

This clonotype was seen a handful of times. The rearrangement links TRBV3-1 to TRBJ2-1; D is unresolved. The CDR3 extends over 14 amino acids. Germline V CDR1 and CDR2: LGHDT, YNNKEL (reference sequence). Trimming pared 4 bases from V and 6 bases from J, leaving 13 bases between. CDR3 DNA: TGTGCCAGCAGCCGCTATGTGGCGCGCAATGAGCAGTTCTTC. It encodes CASSRYVARNEQFF.

This chain connects TRBV3-1 to TRBJ2-7; 7 nucleotides align to TRBD2. CDR3 size: 15 residues. V was clipped by 1 base and J by 6 bases; unmatched bases: 9. Germline values: CDR1 LGHDT, CDR2 YNNKEL (reference sequence). The CDR3 here is CASSQASSGVGEQYF. CDR3 sequence (DNA): TGTGCCAGCAGCCAAGCGTCCAGCGGGGTTGGCGAGCAGTACTTC.

Only a few counts were recorded for this clonotype. The chain combines TRBV3-1 with TRBJ2-7; 8 bases fit TRBD2. With 1 base clipped from V and 4 bases from J, the junction kept 6 bases outside the gene matches. This CDR3 is 15 amino acids long. Germline CDR1 and CDR2: LGHDT and YNNKEL (reference sequence). The CDR3 here is CASSQGNSGEYEQYF. DNA of the CDR3: TGTGCCAGCAGCCAAGGTAATAGCGGGGAATACGAGCAGTACTTC.

This clonotype came up a few times. This chain links TRBV3-1 with TRBJ2-1, with 10 bases identical to TRBD2. The V gene end was trimmed by 5 bases and the J gene end by 8 bases; junction bases not matched to a gene: 12. The CDR3 covers 16 residues. CDR1 LGHDT and CDR2 YNNKEL come from the germline V gene (reference sequence). For the CDR3, the DNA is TGTGCCAGCAGCGACGTCCAGCGGGGGGGCCTCGATGAGCAGTTCTTC. This translates into CASSDVQRGGLDEQFF.

This clonotype was counted a few times. The rearrangement links TRBV12-3 or TRBV12-4 to TRBJ2-5, with 9 bases identical to TRBD2. V was pared by 4 bases and J by 4 bases, with 19 bases of the junction left unmatched. The CDR3 runs 19 residues. The CDR3 DNA is TGTGCCAGCAGTTCCCCCCCCGTTTGGGCGGGGGGGCATTTAGAGACCCAGTACTTC. Translation gives CASSSPPVWAGGHLETQYF.

The chain combines TRBV5-6 with TRBJ1-2; TRBD1 aligns across 9 bases. V gave up 4 bases and J gave up 3 bases; unmatched junction bases: 22. This CDR3 comprises 20 residues. Germline CDR1 is SGHDT and CDR2 is YYEEEE. The DNA for the CDR3 is TGTGCCAGCAGCAAGCGGAGGACAGGGGCCTTAGATGGGGATCACTATGGCTACACCTTC. The encoded protein is CASSKRRTGALDGDHYGYTF.

The V and J genes are TRBV15 and TRBJ2-2, with D tentatively TRBD2 (5 bases). With 3 bases removed from V and 4 bases from J, the gap between germline ends came to 12 bases. The CDR3 is 15 residues long. Germline V gene lookup returns CDR1 LNHNV and CDR2 YYDKDF (reference sequence). This chain's CDR3 is CATSRISGGTGELFF. The CDR3 DNA sequence: TGTGCCACCAGCAGGATCAGCGGAGGCACCGGGGAGCTGTTTTTT.

The sample holds many counts of this clonotype. J is TRBJ2-7 and V is TRBV7-9, with 7 bases aligning to TRBD1. Trimming removed 6 bases from V and 2 bases from J; junction bases left unmatched: 13. Germline assignment: CDR1 SEHNR and CDR2 FQNEAQ (reference sequence). CDR3 size: 16 residues. The CDR3 sequence is CASRPPVGTAPYEQYF. In DNA form, the CDR3 reads TGTGCCAGCAGGCCCCCCGTCGGGACAGCCCCCTACGAGCAGTACTTC.

The CDR3 loop reads CATSSRVTNEKLFF. In DNA form, the CDR3 reads TGTGCCACCAGCAGCAGGGTCACTAATGAAAAACTGTTTTTT. J is TRBJ1-4 and V is TRBV15, with D tentatively TRBD1 (5 bases). Trimming left V 3 bases short and J 2 bases short, with 7 bases between. Germline values: CDR1 LNHNV, CDR2 YYDKDF (reference sequence). This CDR3 contains 14 residues.

The sample holds many counts of this clonotype. The V call is TRBV9, the J call TRBJ2-7, with TRBD1 matching 11 bases. V dropped 4 bases and J dropped 2; count of bases not matched to a gene: 2. Looked up from germline, CDR1 is SGDLS and CDR2 is YYNGEE. The CDR3 sequence is 14 residues long. For the CDR3, the DNA is TGTGCCAGCAGCCCGGGACAGGGGGCCTACGAGCAGTACTTC. This sequence encodes CASSPGQGAYEQYF.

This clonotype was counted at least ten times. The chain combines TRBV5-1 with TRBJ2-1; 8 bases agree with TRBD1. This CDR3 is built from 15 residues. J lost 3 bases, V lost 0 bases, and 2 bases had no gene match. CDR1 and CDR2 from the germline V gene are SGHRS and YFSETQ. The CDR3 loop reads CASSLEGTGYNEQFF. The CDR3 DNA reads TGCGCCAGCAGCTTGGAAGGGACAGGCTACAATGAGCAGTTCTTC.

This clonotype was recorded at least ten times. The CDR3 bases are TGTGCCAGTAGGGGACAGACTACGGGGTCACCCCTCCACTTT. Amino acid sequence: CASRGQTTGSPLHF. The V and J genes are TRBV19 and TRBJ1-6; 7 nucleotides agree with TRBD1. V shed 6 bases, J shed 10 bases, and the junction held 9 bases outside the gene matches. The CDR3 has 14 residues. Germline CDR1 LNHDA, CDR2 SQIVND (reference sequence). Full variable domain (rest looked up from reference TRBV19 and TRBJ1-6): DGGITQSPKYLFRKEGQNVTLSCEQNLNHDAMYWYRQDPGQGLRLIYYSQIVNDFQKGDIAEGYSVSREKKESFPLTVTSAQKNPTAFYLCASRGQTTGSPLHFGNGTRLTVT.

This clonotype has at least ten counts. The chain couples TRBV11-2 to TRBJ2-1; 8 bases map to TRBD1. This CDR3 spans 19 amino acids. The V gene end was trimmed by 4 bases and the J gene end by 0 bases; junction bases not matched to a gene: 14. Germline assignment: CDR1 SGHAT and CDR2 FQNNGV. CDR3 in DNA: TGTGCCAGCAGCTCAGGGGGCCTGGGCCCGAAAAGCTCCTACAATGAGCAGTTCTTC. Translated: CASSSGGLGPKSSYNEQFF.

This clonotype was observed at least ten times. This chain connects TRBV6-5 to TRBJ2-1, with D tentatively TRBD1 or TRBD2 (6 bases each). This CDR3 is built from 14 residues. V gave up 0 bases and J gave up 15 bases, with 18 bases separating them. CDR1 is MNHEY, CDR2 SVGAGI, per germline. CDR3 residues: CASSYSIGAGEAFF. The DNA of the CDR3 is TGTGCCAGCAGTTACTCGATTGGGGCAGGGGAGGCGTTCTTC.

This clonotype was seen only a few times. The J gene is TRBJ2-4, the V gene TRBV9; D is possibly TRBD2 (6 bases). CDR1 SGDLS and CDR2 YYNGEE come from the germline V gene. The CDR3 sequence is 15 residues long. The germline V and J ends were trimmed by 4 bases and 5 bases, with 16 bases remaining between them. CDR3 in amino acids: CASSKSGAGQNIQYF. CDR3 DNA: TGTGCCAGCAGCAAATCGGGAGCTGGCCAAAACATTCAGTACTTC. The variable domain in full, completed from reference TRBV9 and TRBJ2-4, reads DSGVTQTPKHLITATGQRVTLRCSPRSGDLSVYWYQQSLDQGLQFLIQYYNGEERAKGNILERFSAQQFPDLHSELNLSSLELGDSALYFCASSKSGAGQNIQYFGAGTRLSVL.

This clonotype came up a few times. This chain links TRBV7-9 with TRBJ1-5; tentatively, D is TRBD1 (6 bases). The V gene lost 1 base and the J gene lost 3 bases, with 19 bases spanning the gap. Germline V gene sequence: CDR1 SEHNR, CDR2 FQNEAQ (reference sequence). This CDR3 has 18 residues. In nucleotides, the CDR3 is TGTGCCAGCAGCTTAGGTGCGGGGGGGGCCGGGACCAATCAGCCCCAGCATTTT. Its protein is CASSLGAGGAGTNQPQHF.